This record looks at one T cell receptor (beta chain) sequence and its context. No antigen is known for it. The data originate from a study of T cell responses to AZD1222 COVID-19 vaccine. Trimming cost V 0 bases and J 7 bases, with 8 bases left between them. This CDR3 spans 14 amino acids. Germline CDR1 is SGHRS and CDR2 is YFSETQ. TCRdb's table, derived via immunoSEQ multiplex PCR, lists solely in-frame clones and lacks some. The table lists 85,000 to 100,000 clones, roughly nine tenths of them singletons. Whole-study results and caveats: With dominance at 160-218 and 743-854, vaccine-associated CD4 TCRs spanned spike. Donors skewed white British and female; clonal diversity was possibly underestimated.

This chain connects TRBV5-1 to TRBJ1-6; D unclear. Sequenced here: peripheral blood, sampled on day 0 of AZD1222 vaccination. This TCR derives from an adult in good health. DNA of the CDR3: TGCGCCAGCAGCTTGGGCCTGGAAAATTCACCCCTCCACTTT. Protein product: CASSLGLENSPLHF.